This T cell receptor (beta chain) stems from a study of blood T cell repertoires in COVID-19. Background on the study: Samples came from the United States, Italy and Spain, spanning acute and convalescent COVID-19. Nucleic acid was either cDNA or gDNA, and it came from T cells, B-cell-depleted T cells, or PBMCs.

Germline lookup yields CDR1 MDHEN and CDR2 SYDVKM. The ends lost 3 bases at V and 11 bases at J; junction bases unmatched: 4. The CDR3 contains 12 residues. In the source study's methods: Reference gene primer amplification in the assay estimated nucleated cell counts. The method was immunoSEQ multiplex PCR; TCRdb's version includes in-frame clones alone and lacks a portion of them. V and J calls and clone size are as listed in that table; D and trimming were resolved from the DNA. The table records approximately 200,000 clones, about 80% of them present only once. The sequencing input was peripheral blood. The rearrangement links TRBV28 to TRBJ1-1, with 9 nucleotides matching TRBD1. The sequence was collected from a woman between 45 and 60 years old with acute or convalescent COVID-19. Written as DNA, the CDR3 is TGTGCCAGCAGTTTCGGGACAGGGACGGCTTTCTTT. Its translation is CASSFGTGTAFF.